This entry describes one TCR beta chain. This clone was counted a single time. There is no known antigen for this receptor. Base-call qualities are not available, and no considerably larger clone is one nucleotide away. There are 14 amino acids in the CDR3, from cysteine to phenylalanine inclusive. The only DNA kept is the CDR3, 42 bases in frame from the first base. CDR1 and CDR2, per the germline V gene (reference sequence), are LNHDA and SQIVND. Trimming accounts for 4 bases at V and 5 bases at J, while the number of junction bases matched to no gene is 2. The CDR3 regions of human TCRbeta chains were analyzed by immunosequencing. Per the source publication's procedure: TCRs in the repertoires were matched against a reference library of SARS-CoV-2-specific TCRs that had been generated with the MIRA antigen-specificity platform. Breadth meant the fraction of unique TCRs that were SARS-CoV-2-associated, whereas depth meant the fraction of total T cells that were SARS-CoV-2-associated. Each spike-specific TCR was assigned to its reactive spike region and to a CD4 or CD8 class using the MIRA data. Log10-transformed breadth and depth values were compared by one-way ANOVA with Sidak's multiple comparisons tests. In its TCRdb copy, this immuneACCESS table keeps in-frame sequences only and misses some clones. Where compared with another copy, unresolved V genes explain less than half of these, and the others have no known cause. V and J calls and clone size follow that table, whereas D and trimming were derived from the DNA. This sample lists tens of thousands of clones; roughly 86% were detected once. Of the sample, roughly 8% is held by the ten largest clones.

These data belong to a study of T cell responses to AZD1222 COVID-19 vaccine (dated by TCRdb to the early 2020s). Context from the whole study: Because spike-specific TCR depth and breadth did not differ between the two schedules, AZD1222 recipients who got a second dose at roughly 4 weeks were pooled with those who got a second dose at roughly 12 weeks. TCR sequencing was performed for 230 to 250 trial participants, of whom around 210 were given two doses of AZD1222 and around 25 were given two doses of MenACWY control vaccine. Trial participants were enrolled by age into 18-55, 56-69 and 70-plus year subgroups, with roughly 160, 29 and 62 TCR-sequenced participants respectively.

What the research found in general, with its limitations: Vaccine-associated CD4 TCRs spanned the whole spike protein, with dominant responses in regions 160-218 and 743-854. Because no day 14 peak-response samples were available, the repertoires could be characterized only after the peak T cell response. Only five to seven AZD1222 recipients were SARS-CoV-2 seropositive at baseline, limiting conclusions about previously exposed vaccinees. The 56-69-year group was small, and its depth increase did not reach significance, likely because of low power. Participants were mostly white British and included more females than males, and it was suggested by the authors that clonal diversity may have been underestimated. A significant rise in spike-specific TCR breadth and depth was observed after two AZD1222 doses relative to day 0 and relative to MenACWY recipients. Reportedly, almost half of the unique spike-specific TCRs recognized epitopes lying outside the regions that are mutated in the B.1.351 and B.1.1.7 variants.

The time point label, read with the paper, signifies: baseline before first vaccination. Vaccinee samples were obtained from the UK trials COV001 and COV002, which included a single-blind randomized controlled phase 2/3 trial of AZD1222 (ChAdOx1 nCoV-19) in healthy adults. Trial participant PBMC samples were collected at day 0 and day 28 after the second dose for TCRbeta chain sequencing. The chain employs TRBV19 and TRBJ2-2, with 9 central nucleotides matching TRBD2. The clonotype originates from an adult in good health. Sequenced material: peripheral blood, taken on day 0 of AZD1222 vaccination. The DNA is TGTGCCAGTAGTAAGGCGGGAGGGACCGGGGAGCTGTTTTTT. Its protein is CASSKAGGTGELFF.